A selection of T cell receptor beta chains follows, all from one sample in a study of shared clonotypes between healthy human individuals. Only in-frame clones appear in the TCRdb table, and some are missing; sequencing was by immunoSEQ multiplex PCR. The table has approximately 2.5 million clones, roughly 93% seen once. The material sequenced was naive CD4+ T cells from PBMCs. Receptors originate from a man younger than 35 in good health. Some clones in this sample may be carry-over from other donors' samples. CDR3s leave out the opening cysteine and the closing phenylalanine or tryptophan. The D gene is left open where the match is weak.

ASKRAGATGELF	TRBV11-2	TRBD2	TRBJ2-2
ASRMDPSSTDTQY	TRBV5-1	-	TRBJ2-3
ASSVETGGRPQH	TRBV2	-	TRBJ1-5
ASSIVLGQRA	TRBV19	TRBD1	TRBJ1-2
ASSSTPGADTQY	TRBV7-2	-	TRBJ2-3
ASSLVRNPNEKLF	TRBV5-1	-	TRBJ1-4
ASRAAGSSNEQF	TRBV7-2	TRBD2	TRBJ2-1
ASSLVWGDEQF	TRBV5-5	-	TRBJ2-1
ASSSGGYEQY	TRBV5-4	-	TRBJ2-7
ASRFLSYEDRGLLNEQY	TRBV12-2	-	TRBJ2-7
ASSQFRQGQETQY	TRBV14	-	TRBJ2-5
ASSKGDGSSVKLF	TRBV19	-	TRBJ1-4
AIRTAGGGNTEAF	TRBV10-3	TRBD1	TRBJ1-1
ASSSGVWDTDTQY	TRBV7-6	-	TRBJ2-3
ASRRGSSNQPQH	TRBV6-5	-	TRBJ1-5
ASRGTGVGYT	TRBV19	TRBD1	TRBJ1-2
ASTHRGGNGEAF	TRBV11-2	-	TRBJ1-1
ASSPYTGPGTDTQY	TRBV19	-	TRBJ2-3
ASSIPAGPRSGNTIY	TRBV28	-	TRBJ1-3
ASSLGTAGNTEAF	TRBV7-9	-	TRBJ1-1
ASSYGRDNQPQH	TRBV6-5	-	TRBJ1-5
ASSIGGVSNQPQH	TRBV19	-	TRBJ1-5
ASRMGAGELF	TRBV19	-	TRBJ2-2
ASSYSSASYEQY	TRBV6-5	-	TRBJ2-7
ASSGTGYGTYEQY	TRBV6-1	-	TRBJ2-7
ASSEPRTGQFAGYT	TRBV25-1	-	TRBJ1-2
ASSDPGTGGEKLF	TRBV25-1	TRBD1	TRBJ1-4
ASGLRSGGWNTEAF	TRBV12-5	TRBD1	TRBJ1-1
ASSQESVRALSSYEQY	TRBV4-2	-	TRBJ2-7
ASGGQIYGYT	TRBV7-3	-	TRBJ1-2
ASRRQGDEKLF	TRBV6-5	TRBD1	TRBJ1-4
ASSLSPREQY	TRBV7-9	-	TRBJ2-7
ASRGSGTSQETQY	TRBV28	-	TRBJ2-5
ASSDRDRVTEAF	TRBV6-1	TRBD1	TRBJ1-1
ASSLMGRGGQPQH	TRBV28	-	TRBJ1-5
ASTKDHWGTVAGPQH	TRBV28	-	TRBJ1-5
ALQEVSSYEQY	TRBV30	-	TRBJ2-7
ASGLVVTGLQETQY	TRBV12-5	-	TRBJ2-5
ASRGQGDHQPQH	TRBV19	TRBD1	TRBJ1-5
AWSVQWRGEKLF	TRBV30	-	TRBJ1-4
ASSPGGTGGAKGYT	TRBV7-2	TRBD1	TRBJ1-2
ASSMDRAPVTEAF	TRBV7-3	TRBD1	TRBJ1-1
ASSLFSGMRETQY	TRBV7-3	TRBD2	TRBJ2-5
ASSLIRKTNTEAF	TRBV19	-	TRBJ1-1